The 27 T cell receptor beta chains below all came from one sample that was sequenced in a study of T cell changes during pregnancy in multiple sclerosis. Sequencing was performed with immunoSEQ multiplex PCR; in TCRdb, only in-frame clones are kept and a portion is missing. The sample lists tens of thousands of clones; 90% to 95% were seen once. The material was peripheral blood, obtained in the first trimester of pregnancy. These receptors all come from a female donor in good health, enrolled as a control in a pregnancy study.

The V gene is TRBV27, the J gene TRBJ2-7; 9 positions match TRBD2. The ends lost 5 bases at V and 5 bases at J; junction bases unmatched: 7. Looked up from germline, CDR1 is MNHEY and CDR2 is SMNVEV (reference sequence). This CDR3 contains 14 residues. The CDR3 coding sequence is TGTGCCAGCAGTGTTAGCGGGAGTAACCACGAGCAGTACTTC. Its translation: CASSVSGSNHEQYF.

The V gene is TRBV7-9, the J gene TRBJ2-7, with no clear D. From germline, CDR1 is SEHNR and CDR2 FQNEAQ (reference sequence). Trimming cost V 4 bases and J 6 bases, with 7 bases left between them. The CDR3 loop spans 11 amino acids. The CDR3 DNA sequence: TGTGCCAGCAGCTCTTCAGGCGAGCAGTACTTC. Translation: CASSSSGEQYF.

This sequence joins TRBV6-5 and TRBJ2-7; TRBD1 is a possible D gene (6 bases). V lost 7 bases, J lost 2 bases, and 12 bases lay in between. The CDR3 loop spans 13 amino acids. Germline CDR1 is MNHEY and CDR2 is SVGAGI. The CDR3 loop reads CASTPGTTYEQYF. In DNA form, the CDR3 reads TGTGCCAGCACCCCGGGGACAACCTACGAGCAGTACTTC.

The chain employs TRBV5-4 and TRBJ1-1, with D possibly matching TRBD1 (6 bases). V was cut by 0 bases and J by 8 bases, with 8 bases left in between. The CDR3 consists of 12 residues. Germline CDR1 and CDR2: SGHNT and YYREEE (reference sequence). The CDR3 reads CASSLAQGEAFF. The CDR3 DNA follows: TGTGCCAGCAGCTTGGCACAGGGAGAAGCTTTCTTT.

The rearrangement links TRBV4-2 to TRBJ2-7, with D hard to call. CDR1 is LGHNA and CDR2 is YNFKEQ in the germline V gene. Trimming removed 6 bases from V and 7 bases from J, with 19 bases in between. This CDR3 is 14 amino acids long. CDR3 nucleotides: TGTGCCAGCAGTCCAACATCGCCGGAGCTTGAGCAGTACTTC. Encoded protein: CASSPTSPELEQYF.

This clone was picked up one time. The chain links TRBV19 to TRBJ1-3; TRBD1 matches 7 bases. The CDR3 extends over 14 amino acids. Germline V lookup: CDR1 LNHDA, CDR2 SQIVND (reference sequence). The trim removed 4 bases at V and 2 bases at J, leaving 2 bases unmatched. CDR3 coding DNA: TGTGCCAGTAGTAACCAGGGGGCTGGAAACACCATATATTTT. Encoded protein: CASSNQGAGNTIYF.

This sequence joins TRBV6-6 and TRBJ1-5, with D hard to call. Germline V lookup: CDR1 MNHNY, CDR2 SVGAGI (reference sequence). V shed 6 bases and J shed 0 bases, with 15 bases lying between them. This CDR3 region has 16 residues. CDR3 sequence reads: CASSLSSDYSNQPQHF. CDR3 in DNA: TGTGCCAGCAGCCTTAGTAGCGATTATAGCAATCAGCCCCAGCATTTT.

The V call is TRBV28, the J call TRBJ2-5; weak D call: TRBD1 (6 bases). V was clipped by 6 bases and J by 1 base, with 15 bases between them. Looked up from germline, CDR1 is MDHEN and CDR2 is SYDVKM. The CDR3 runs 15 residues. The CDR3 reads CASRPLDRSQETQYF. The CDR3 DNA reads TGTGCCAGCAGACCCCTCGACAGGTCCCAAGAGACCCAGTACTTC.

In its sample, this clone was seen once. This chain links TRBV6-1 with TRBJ2-7; 7 positions match TRBD1. Germline lookup yields CDR1 MNHNS and CDR2 SASEGT. The V gene end was trimmed by 6 bases and the J gene end by 1 base; junction bases not matched to a gene: 6. The length of the CDR3 is 14 residues. The CDR3: CASRAGTVSYEQYF. The DNA for the CDR3 is TGTGCCAGCAGGGCCGGGACAGTTTCCTACGAGCAGTACTTC.

This chain joins TRBV18 and TRBJ1-3, with 7 bases aligning to TRBD1. The CDR3 sequence is 17 residues long. With V trimmed by 3 bases and J by 4 bases, 12 bases remained unmatched. Germline CDR1 KGHSH, CDR2 LQKENI. The CDR3 nucleotides are TGTGCCAGCTCACCGCCGGGACAGCTACTGGGGGGAAACACCATATATTTT. It translates to CASSPPGQLLGGNTIYF.

The chain combines TRBV15 with TRBJ1-1, with no clear D. The ends were cut back, 1 base at V and 8 bases at J, with 11 bases in the middle. CDR1 and CDR2 (germline): LNHNV, YYDKDF (reference sequence). This CDR3 has 13 amino acids. The CDR3 DNA is TGTGCCACCAGCAGAGGCGGGCCTCGGGAAGCTTTCTTT. Its protein product is CATSRGGPREAFF.

The chain employs TRBV7-8 and TRBJ2-6; weak D call: TRBD1 (6 bases). The V end lost 1 base, the J end lost 13 bases, and 29 bases lay between the germline ends. CDR3 length: 19 amino acids. Germline CDR1 is SGHVS and CDR2 is FQNEAQ. As DNA, the CDR3 is TGTGCCAGCAGCTTAGTACTCGGCAGGGGAGATCTGGGGCCAGGGGTCCTGACTTTC. Translation: CASSLVLGRGDLGPGVLTF.

This clone appeared once. For the CDR3, the DNA is TGTGCCTGGAGGGGAGCCGGGACAGTCTACAATCAGCCCCAGCATTTT. This sequence encodes CAWRGAGTVYNQPQHF. V gene TRBV30 combines with J gene TRBJ1-5; TRBD1 matches at 7 bases. The V gene's germline CDR1 is GTSNPN and CDR2 SVGIG (reference sequence). This CDR3 comprises 16 residues. Losses at the gene ends were 3 bases for V and 3 bases for J; bases not matched to a gene: 11.

The sample holds one count of this clone. The chain has TRBV12-5 and TRBJ2-2; D not certain. This CDR3 is built from 15 residues. Trimming took 1 base from V and 5 from J, leaving 11 bases between them. The germline gives CDR1 LGHNT, CDR2 FRNRAP. CDR3 protein: CASGLGAAPTGELFF. Here the CDR3 DNA reads TGTGCTAGTGGTTTGGGCGCGGCCCCGACCGGGGAGCTGTTTTTT.

V gene TRBV20-1 combines with J gene TRBJ2-3, with D hard to call. Trimming took off 8 bases at V and 5 bases at J, with 11 bases between the two ends. This CDR3 has 11 amino acids. Germline CDR1 reads DFQATT; CDR2 reads SNEGSKA (reference sequence). The CDR3 region has the DNA TGCAGTTTTTTAGCTGGAGATACGCAGTATTTT. This sequence encodes CSFLAGDTQYF.

The chain uses TRBV7-9 and TRBJ2-2; D possibly corresponds to TRBD2 (6 bases). The germline V gene has CDR1 SEHNR and CDR2 FQNEAQ (reference sequence). The CDR3 spans 12 residues. Here the CDR3 DNA reads TGTGGGGGACTGCCGGGCACCGGGGAGCTGTTTTTT. This sequence encodes CGGLPGTGELFF.

The chain links TRBV6-1 to TRBJ1-1; 7 bases are shared with TRBD1. Germline lookup yields CDR1 MNHNS and CDR2 SASEGT. J was trimmed by 1 base and V by 6 bases; bases with no gene match: 5. The CDR3 spans 14 residues. CDR3 region: CASRSTGENTEAFF. The CDR3 DNA is TGTGCCAGCAGATCCACAGGGGAGAACACTGAAGCTTTCTTT.

This clone came up a few times. The chain joins TRBV30 to TRBJ1-1, with D perhaps matching TRBD1 (6 bases). CDR1 and CDR2 (germline): GTSNPN, SVGIG (reference sequence). V was clipped by 0 bases and J by 4 bases, with 15 bases between them. This CDR3 comprises 15 residues. The chain's CDR3 is CAWSVPRGRGTEAFF. CDR3 DNA sequence: TGTGCCTGGAGTGTACCTAGGGGGAGGGGCACTGAAGCTTTCTTT.

By share, this clone ranks as medium-sized (0.01 to 0.1%). The rearrangement joins TRBV7-2 to TRBJ1-1; D possibly corresponds to TRBD1 (5 bases). The CDR3 has 14 amino acids. Trimming cost V 5 bases and J 3 bases, with 13 bases left between them. Germline assignment: CDR1 SGHTA and CDR2 FQGNSA. CDR3 protein: CASSQTGYDTEAFF. In DNA form, the CDR3 reads TGTGCCAGCAGCCAAACAGGATATGACACTGAAGCTTTCTTT. The full variable domain, completed using reference TRBV7-2 and TRBJ1-1, is GAGVSQSPSNKVTEKGKDVELRCDPISGHTALYWYRQSLGQGLEFLIYFQGNSAPDKSGLPSDRFSAERTGGSVSTLTIQRTQQEDSAVYLCASSQTGYDTEAFFGQGTRLTVV.

The chain employs TRBV5-1 and TRBJ1-4; 11 positions agree with TRBD1. The length of the CDR3 is 16 residues. The junction had 2 bases not matched to a gene; V was cut back by 3 bases and J by 1 base. Germline V gives CDR1 SGHRS, CDR2 YFSETQ. As DNA, the CDR3 is TGCGCCAGCAGCTCGGGACAGGGGGGAACTAATGAAAAACTGTTTTTT. Amino acids: CASSSGQGGTNEKLFF. The full variable domain, its missing parts supplied by reference TRBV5-1 and TRBJ1-4, is KAGVTQTPRYLIKTRGQQVTLSCSPISGHRSVSWYQQTPGQGLQFLFEYFSETQRNKGNFPGRFSGRQFSNSRSEMNVSTLELGDSALYLCASSSGQGGTNEKLFFGSGTQLSVL.

CDR3 sequence (DNA): TGTGCCAGCAGCTTAGGGGGGGGTAGCACATTCTGGGATCAGCCCCAGCATTTT. It is translated as CASSLGGGSTFWDQPQHF. The chain has TRBV11-2 and TRBJ1-5; D possibly corresponds to TRBD1 (5 bases). This CDR3 has 18 amino acids. Looked up from germline, CDR1 is SGHAT and CDR2 is FQNNGV. V dropped 1 base and J dropped 5 bases, with 21 bases sitting between them.

V is TRBV2 and J is TRBJ2-2; 8 bases align to TRBD1. The CDR3 spans 17 residues. The V gene's germline CDR1 is SNHLY and CDR2 FYNNEI. The V segment lost 3 bases and the J segment 2 bases; nucleotides outside the gene matches: 8. Here the CDR3 reads CASSDVFGTGNTGELFF. DNA of the CDR3: TGTGCCAGCAGTGACGTTTTCGGGACAGGAAACACCGGGGAGCTGTTTTTT.

This rearrangement joins TRBV5-1 to TRBJ1-6, with 7 bases fitting TRBD1. Germline V gives CDR1 SGHRS, CDR2 YFSETQ. V trimming: 0 bases; J trimming: 4 bases; junction bases outside the gene matches: 1. The CDR3 extends over 15 amino acids. The CDR3 loop reads CASSLEQGYNSPLHF. Written as DNA, the CDR3 is TGCGCCAGCAGCTTGGAACAGGGGTATAATTCACCCCTCCACTTT.

V gene TRBV14 combines with J gene TRBJ2-6; D uncertain. The germline V gene has CDR1 SGHDN and CDR2 FVKESK. CDR3 size: 18 residues. V was clipped by 0 bases and J by 0 bases, with 12 bases between them. This CDR3 reads CASSQDSSGLSGANVLTF. The CDR3 DNA sequence: TGTGCCAGCAGCCAAGATAGTTCAGGTCTCTCTGGGGCCAACGTCCTGACTTTC.

This rearrangement joins TRBV4-3 to TRBJ1-5, with D possibly TRBD1 on 6 matching bases. CDR1 is LGHNA, CDR2 YSLEER, per germline. V lost 3 bases, J lost 2 bases, and 14 bases lay in between. The CDR3 consists of 16 residues. The DNA for the CDR3 is TGCGCCAGCAGCCATGGGTCGTCAGGGGGCAATCAGCCCCAGCATTTT. Translation: CASSHGSSGGNQPQHF.

J is TRBJ1-2 and V is TRBV4-3; 9 bases line up with TRBD1. Germline CDR1 and CDR2: LGHNA and YSLEER. Trimming took 5 bases from V and 2 from J; bases not matched to a gene: 9. The CDR3 consists of 16 residues. The CDR3 protein is CASSTQDRGANYGYTF. The CDR3 bases are TGCGCCAGCAGCACTCAGGACAGGGGAGCGAACTATGGCTACACCTTC.

The rearrangement uses TRBV5-5 and TRBJ2-5; possibly TRBD1 for D (6 bases). The J call may not be correct, given that the DNA end is closer to TRBJ2-7. Germline CDR1 is SGHKS and CDR2 is YYEKEE (reference sequence). This CDR3 has 14 residues. The CDR3 DNA reads TGTGCCAGCAGCTTTCCCAGACAGGAATACGAGCAGTACTTC. Its protein is CASSFPRQEYEQYF.